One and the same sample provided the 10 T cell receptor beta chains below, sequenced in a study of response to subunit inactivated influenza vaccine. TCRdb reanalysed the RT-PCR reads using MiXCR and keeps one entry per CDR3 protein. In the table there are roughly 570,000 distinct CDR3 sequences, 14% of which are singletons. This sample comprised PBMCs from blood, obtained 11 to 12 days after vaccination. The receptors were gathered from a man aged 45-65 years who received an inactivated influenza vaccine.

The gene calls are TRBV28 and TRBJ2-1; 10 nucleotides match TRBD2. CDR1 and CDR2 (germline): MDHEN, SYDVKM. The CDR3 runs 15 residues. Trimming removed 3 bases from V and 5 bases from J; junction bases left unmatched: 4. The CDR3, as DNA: TGTGCCAGCAGTTTTTCCAGCGGGAGGGACAATGAGCAGTTCTTC. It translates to CASSFSSGRDNEQFF.

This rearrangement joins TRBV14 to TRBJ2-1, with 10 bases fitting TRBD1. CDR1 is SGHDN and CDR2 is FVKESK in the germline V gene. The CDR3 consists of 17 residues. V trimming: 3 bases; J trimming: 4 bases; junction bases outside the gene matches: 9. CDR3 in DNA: TGTGCCAGCAGCCACCGCGACAGGGGGCCGGGGTACAATGAGCAGTTCTTC. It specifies CASSHRDRGPGYNEQFF. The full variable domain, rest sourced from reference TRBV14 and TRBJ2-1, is EAGVTQFPSHSVIEKGQTVTLRCDPISGHDNLYWYRRVMGKEIKFLLHFVKESKQDESGMPNNRFLAERTGGTYSTLKVQPAELEDSGVYFCASSHRDRGPGYNEQFFGPGTRLTVL.

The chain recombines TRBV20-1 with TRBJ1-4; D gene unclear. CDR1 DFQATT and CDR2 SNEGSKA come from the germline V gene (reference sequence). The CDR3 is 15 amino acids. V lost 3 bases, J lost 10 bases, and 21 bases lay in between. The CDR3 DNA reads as TGCAGTGCTAGGGTCCTATTGGACGGCAGAGGAAAACTGTTTTTT. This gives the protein CSARVLLDGRGKLFF.

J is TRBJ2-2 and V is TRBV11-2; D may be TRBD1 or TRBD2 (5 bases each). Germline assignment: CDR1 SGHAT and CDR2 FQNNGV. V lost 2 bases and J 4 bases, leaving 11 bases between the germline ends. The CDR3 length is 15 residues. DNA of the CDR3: TGTGCCAGCAGCTTATGGGGGAAATCCACCGGGGAGCTGTTTTTT. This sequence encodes CASSLWGKSTGELFF. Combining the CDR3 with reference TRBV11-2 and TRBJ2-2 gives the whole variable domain EAGVAQSPRYKIIEKRQSVAFWCNPISGHATLYWYQQILGQGPKLLIQFQNNGVVDDSQLPKDRFSAERLKGVDSTLKIQPAKLEDSAVYLCASSLWGKSTGELFFGEGSRLTVL.

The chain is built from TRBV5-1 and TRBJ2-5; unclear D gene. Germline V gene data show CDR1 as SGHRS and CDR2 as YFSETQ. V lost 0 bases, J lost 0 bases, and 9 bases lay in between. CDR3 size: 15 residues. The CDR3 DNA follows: TGCGCCAGCAGCTTGGCCACGGCTAACCAAGAGACCCAGTACTTC. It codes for CASSLATANQETQYF. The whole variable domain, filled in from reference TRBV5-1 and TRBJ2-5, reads KAGVTQTPRYLIKTRGQQVTLSCSPISGHRSVSWYQQTPGQGLQFLFEYFSETQRNKGNFPGRFSGRQFSNSRSEMNVSTLELGDSALYLCASSLATANQETQYFGPGTRLLVL.

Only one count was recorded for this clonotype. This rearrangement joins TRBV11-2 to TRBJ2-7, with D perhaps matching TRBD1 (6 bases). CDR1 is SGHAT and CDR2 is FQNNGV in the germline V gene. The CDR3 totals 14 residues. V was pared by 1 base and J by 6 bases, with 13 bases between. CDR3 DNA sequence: TGTGCCAGCAGCTTAGGTCCAGGGGTCCCCGAGCAGTACTTC. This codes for CASSLGPGVPEQYF.

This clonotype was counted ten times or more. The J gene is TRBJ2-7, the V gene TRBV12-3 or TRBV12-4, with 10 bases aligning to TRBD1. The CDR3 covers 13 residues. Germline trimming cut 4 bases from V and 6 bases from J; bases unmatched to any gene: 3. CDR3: CASSSGTGVEQYF. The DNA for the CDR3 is TGTGCCAGCAGTTCCGGGACAGGGGTCGAGCAGTACTTC.

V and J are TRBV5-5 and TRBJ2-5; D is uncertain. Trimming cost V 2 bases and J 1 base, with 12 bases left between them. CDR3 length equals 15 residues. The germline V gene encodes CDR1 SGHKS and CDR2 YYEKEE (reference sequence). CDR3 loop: CASSLASGSQETQYF. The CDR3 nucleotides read TGTGCCAGCAGCTTAGCTTCCGGGTCCCAAGAGACCCAGTACTTC.

The CDR3 coding sequence is TGCAGTGCTTCCCCAGGGGGTTCACCCCTCCACTTT. It translates to CSASPGGSPLHF. The chain uses TRBV20-1 and TRBJ1-6; 7 nucleotides agree with TRBD1. Per germline, CDR1 DFQATT and CDR2 SNEGSKA (reference sequence). The CDR3 has 12 amino acids. V shed 5 bases, J shed 9 bases, and the junction held 4 bases outside the gene matches.

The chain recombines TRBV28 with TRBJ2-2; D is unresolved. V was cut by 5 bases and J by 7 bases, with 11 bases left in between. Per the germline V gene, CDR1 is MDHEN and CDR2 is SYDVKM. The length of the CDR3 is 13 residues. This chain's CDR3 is CASSLSSGGELFF. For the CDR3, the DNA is TGTGCCAGCAGTCTCAGCTCGGGCGGGGAGCTGTTTTTT.